The T cell receptor beta chain under discussion was sequenced for a study of technical replicates of blood from several donors. This CDR3 comprises 16 residues. Trimming removed 10 bases from V and 6 bases from J, with 24 bases in between. Per germline, CDR1 SEHNR and CDR2 FQNEAQ (reference sequence). The assay was immunoSEQ multiplex PCR, and TCRdb's table has in-frame clones only and misses some. The sample records over 25,000 clones, around 94% being singletons. The sequenced material came from PBMCs. The origin of this receptor is a human donor in good health. Some clones in this sample may be carry-over from other donors' samples. The gene calls are TRBV7-9 and TRBJ2-2, with D maybe TRBD1 (6 bases). The chain's CDR3 is CATWGLRGKSPGELFF. The CDR3 DNA reads as TGTGCCACCTGGGGTCTCAGGGGAAAAAGTCCCGGGGAGCTGTTTTTT.